Below are 14 T cell receptor beta chains sequenced from a single sample in a study of blood T cell repertoires in COVID-19. Clones were sequenced by immunoSEQ multiplex PCR, and TCRdb holds only the in-frame ones, with some missing. This table holds about 58,000 clones, more than 85% found once. The source material was peripheral blood. The receptor source for this set is a woman aged 70 to 79 with active COVID-19.

This sequence joins TRBV7-8 and TRBJ2-6; D may correspond to TRBD1 or TRBD2 (5 bases each). The V gene lost 5 bases and the J gene lost 0 bases, with 17 bases spanning the gap. The CDR3 runs to 18 residues. In germline, CDR1 is SGHVS, CDR2 FQNEAQ. The CDR3 DNA reads as TGTGCCAGCAGCCGAGGGGCTGCAAGGGGCTCTGGGGCCAACGTCCTGACTTTC. Protein sequence: CASSRGAARGSGANVLTF.

The chain is built from TRBV27 and TRBJ2-7; tentatively, D is TRBD1 (6 bases). Germline assignment: CDR1 MNHEY and CDR2 SMNVEV (reference sequence). The V end lost 8 bases, the J end lost 6 bases, and 20 bases lay between the germline ends. This CDR3 has 14 residues. CDR3 coding DNA: TGTGCCAGCGACCCAGGAGAGGGGGTAGGCGAGCAGTACTTC. Amino acid sequence: CASDPGEGVGEQYF.

The chain couples TRBV3-1 (or the pseudogene TRBV3-2) to TRBJ2-6, with a tentative D call TRBD1 (6 bases). Germline CDR1 LGHDT, CDR2 YNNKEL (reference sequence). V was cut by 4 bases and J by 7 bases, with 14 bases left in between. The CDR3 runs to 15 residues. For the CDR3, the DNA is TGTGCCAGCAGCCGTAGACCACAGGGAGCCAACGTCCTGACTTTC. It encodes CASSRRPQGANVLTF.

The rearrangement uses TRBV11-2 and TRBJ1-6, with TRBD1 as a possible D gene (5 bases). Trimming removed 8 bases from V and 9 bases from J, with 11 bases in between. The CDR3 has 12 amino acids. The germline V gene encodes CDR1 SGHAT and CDR2 FQNNGV. CDR3 sequence: CASGQGGSPLHF. The CDR3 nucleotides read TGTGCCAGCGGGCAGGGTGGTTCACCCCTCCACTTT.

The chain combines TRBV11-2 with TRBJ1-2; D not resolved. Trimming took off 2 bases at V and 4 bases at J, with 20 bases between the two ends. Germline V gives CDR1 SGHAT, CDR2 FQNNGV. CDR3 length equals 17 residues. The CDR3 here is CASSLWATSEGSYGYTF. The CDR3 DNA reads as TGTGCCAGCAGCTTATGGGCAACGTCGGAGGGCTCCTATGGCTACACCTTC.

This chain uses TRBV2 with TRBJ2-3; possible D gene TRBD2, 5 bases. Looked up from germline, CDR1 is SNHLY and CDR2 is FYNNEI. The CDR3 extends over 14 amino acids. The V end was cut by 4 bases, the J end by 4 bases, with 12 bases between. The CDR3 loop is CASSVGSGADTQYF. As DNA, the CDR3 is TGTGCCAGCAGTGTAGGGAGTGGGGCAGATACGCAGTATTTT.

This clone occurred a few times. This rearrangement joins TRBV7-3 to TRBJ2-1; D is possibly TRBD1 (5 bases). Between the trimmed V and J ends, which lost 4 bases and 9 bases, there was a span of 13 bases. The CDR3 has 13 residues. CDR1 is SGHTA and CDR2 is FQGTGA in the germline V gene. The CDR3 nucleotides are TGTGCCAGCAGCTCCACCCCAAGGGGTGAGCAGTTCTTC. Translation: CASSSTPRGEQFF.

The chain uses TRBV24-1 and TRBJ1-2; 11 bases map to TRBD1. CDR1 is KGHDR and CDR2 is SFDVKD in the germline V gene. Trimming at V came to 3 bases and at J to 2 bases, leaving 1 base not matched to a gene. The CDR3 has 15 amino acids. The CDR3, as DNA: TGTGCCACCAGTGATCGGACAGGGGGCAACTATGGCTACACCTTC. It yields the protein CATSDRTGGNYGYTF.

This clone was recorded once. The chain links TRBV4-2 to TRBJ2-5, with TRBD2 matching over 12 bases. Germline V gives CDR1 LGHNA, CDR2 YNFKEQ. The CDR3 contains 14 residues. Trimming took 4 bases from V and 12 from J; bases not matched to a gene: 9. CDR3 in DNA: TGTGCCAGCAGCCGGAGAGGGCTAGCGGGAGGGGAGTACTTC. The encoded protein is CASSRRGLAGGEYF.

The chain has TRBV5-1 and TRBJ1-2, with unresolved D. CDR1 is SGHRS and CDR2 is YFSETQ in the germline V gene. V was trimmed by 3 bases and J by 3 bases, leaving 9 bases between them. This CDR3 spans 13 amino acids. The CDR3 reads CASSSPPDYGYTF. In nucleotides, the CDR3 is TGCGCCAGCAGCTCCCCCCCCGACTATGGCTACACCTTC.

The genes are TRBV19 and TRBJ2-1, with D tentatively TRBD2 (6 bases). The V and J ends lost 3 bases and 6 bases respectively, with 33 bases between them. Germline loops: CDR1 LNHDA, CDR2 SQIVND (reference sequence). This CDR3 is 21 amino acids long. In DNA, the CDR3 is TGTGCCAGTAGTATGGGGGGTCATTCGACCCGACAAGGGGCAGGTTTCAATGAGCAGTTCTTC. This encodes CASSMGGHSTRQGAGFNEQFF.

The gene calls are TRBV3-1 (or the pseudogene TRBV3-2) and TRBJ2-5; D may be TRBD2 (6 bases). Germline V lookup: CDR1 LGHDT, CDR2 YNNKEL (reference sequence). This CDR3 has 15 amino acids. V was shortened by 4 bases and J by 5 bases, with 17 bases between the two germline ends. Here the CDR3 reads CASSPGGPGLETQYF. Here the CDR3 DNA reads TGTGCCAGCAGCCCCGGAGGGCCAGGGCTGGAGACCCAGTACTTC.

This clone was seen once. The chain carries TRBV3-1 (or the pseudogene TRBV3-2) and TRBJ2-1; 9 bases align to TRBD2. The length of the CDR3 is 14 residues. The germline V gene has CDR1 LGHDT and CDR2 YNNKEL (reference sequence). V trimming: 3 bases; J trimming: 7 bases; junction bases outside the gene matches: 4. The CDR3 reads CASSQGREGNEQFF. The DNA of the CDR3 is TGTGCCAGCAGCCAGGGGCGGGAGGGAAATGAGCAGTTCTTC.

This clone occurred a few times. The CDR3 region is CASSSGTGRETFF. The CDR3 nucleotides are TGTGCCAGTAGTTCGGGGACAGGGAGGGAAACTTTCTTT. The rearrangement links TRBV19 to TRBJ1-1, with 9 nucleotides matching TRBD1. This CDR3 region has 13 residues. Looked up from germline, CDR1 is LNHDA and CDR2 is SQIVND (reference sequence). With 5 bases clipped from V and 12 bases from J, the junction kept 10 bases outside the gene matches.